These 21 T cell receptor beta chains were sequenced from one sample in a study of cytomegalovirus exposure and HLA in healthy donors. It was with 60 Vbeta and 13 Jbeta primers that the PCR ran. TCRdb's table, derived via immunoSEQ multiplex PCR, lists solely in-frame clones and lacks some. Seen here are 100,000 to 150,000 clones, over 9.5% observed once, and the top ten hold around 5%. The sample taken for sequencing was PBMCs. Receptors originate from a woman between 18 and 29 years old in good health and CMV-seropositive.

This clone was observed a handful of times. This chain uses TRBV5-4 with TRBJ2-5; D is uncertain. In germline, CDR1 is SGHNT, CDR2 YYREEE (reference sequence). This CDR3 region has 15 residues. Trimming took off 3 bases at V and 4 bases at J, with 16 bases between the two ends. This chain's CDR3 is CASSSPSRGRETQYF. The CDR3 nucleotides are TGTGCCAGCAGCTCCCCCTCACGAGGTCGAGAGACCCAGTACTTC.

The chain employs TRBV28 and TRBJ1-4; 7 bases align to TRBD1. Trimming cost V 6 bases and J 8 bases; bases outside gene matches: 9. The CDR3 covers 14 residues. The germline V gene has CDR1 MDHEN and CDR2 SYDVKM. In nucleotides, the CDR3 is TGTGCCAGCAGCAAAACAGGGGTTCGAGAAAAACTGTTTTTT. This gives the protein CASSKTGVREKLFF.

This chain joins TRBV7-2 and TRBJ2-7; 7 nucleotides match TRBD2. Losses at the gene ends were 2 bases for V and 2 bases for J; bases not matched to a gene: 6. The V gene's germline CDR1 is SGHTA and CDR2 FQGNSA. This CDR3 contains 15 residues. CDR3 amino acids: CASSLKASGTYEQYF. The CDR3 region has the DNA TGTGCCAGCAGCTTAAAGGCTAGCGGAACCTACGAGCAGTACTTC.

This clone has just a few counts. The chain couples TRBV25-1 to TRBJ2-1, with a tentative D call TRBD1 (6 bases). Germline CDR1 and CDR2: MGHDK and SYGVNS. The CDR3 spans 15 residues. With 4 bases removed from V and 6 bases from J, the gap between germline ends came to 16 bases. The CDR3 nucleotides read TGTGCCAGCAGTGTATTCGGGACAATCGGCAATGAGCAGTTCTTC. Translated: CASSVFGTIGNEQFF. The full variable domain, in which reference TRBV25-1 and TRBJ2-1 provide the parts outside the CDR3, is EADIYQTPRYLVIGTGKKITLECSQTMGHDKMYWYQQDPGMELHLIHYSYGVNSTEKGDLSSESTVSRIRTEHFPLTLESARPSHTSQYLCASSVFGTIGNEQFFGPGTRLTVL.

Only a few counts were recorded for this clone. The chain employs TRBV19 and TRBJ2-7; 12 nucleotides agree with TRBD2. Germline CDR1 LNHDA, CDR2 SQIVND (reference sequence). The CDR3 length is 15 residues. Germline trimming cut 5 bases from V and 1 base from J; bases unmatched to any gene: 3. In DNA, the CDR3 is TGTGCCAGTAGTCTAGCGGGAGGGAGGTCCTACGAGCAGTACTTC. This gives the protein CASSLAGGRSYEQYF.

The V call is TRBV7-9, the J call TRBJ2-1; 7 nucleotides match TRBD1. The CDR3 sequence is 14 residues long. Germline CDR1 and CDR2: SEHNR and FQNEAQ (reference sequence). The V segment lost 7 bases and the J segment 4 bases; nucleotides outside the gene matches: 7. CDR3 coding DNA: TGTGCCAGCAACTACGGGACAGAATACAATGAGCAGTTCTTC. Protein sequence: CASNYGTEYNEQFF.

This clone has a handful of counts. The chain carries TRBV13 and TRBJ2-2; 8 bases are a match to TRBD2. This CDR3 contains 15 residues. Germline CDR1 and CDR2: PRHDT and FYEKMQ (reference sequence). Unmatched junction bases numbered 3, after V lost 1 base and J lost 5 bases. CDR3 DNA: TGTGCCAGCAGCTTAGCTCGCGGGAGGACCGGGGAGCTGTTTTTT. Protein product: CASSLARGRTGELFF.

The chain couples TRBV5-6 to TRBJ2-7, with a tentative D call TRBD2 (6 bases). From germline, CDR1 is SGHDT and CDR2 YYEEEE. The CDR3 spans 16 residues. Trimming pared 2 bases from V and 3 bases from J, leaving 18 bases between. This chain's CDR3 is CASSFSWRDPNYEQYF. The CDR3 DNA reads as TGTGCCAGCAGCTTCAGCTGGCGGGATCCCAACTACGAGCAGTACTTC. Complete variable domain (other parts from reference TRBV5-6 and TRBJ2-7): DAGVTQSPTHLIKTRGQQVTLRCSPKSGHDTVSWYQQALGQGPQFIFQYYEEEERQRGNFPDRFSGHQFPNYSSELNVNALLLGDSALYLCASSFSWRDPNYEQYFGPGTRLTVT.

This clone was picked up a small number of times. This chain connects TRBV30 to TRBJ1-6; no definite D call. In germline, CDR1 is GTSNPN, CDR2 SVGIG (reference sequence). Between the trimmed V and J ends, which lost 0 bases and 9 bases, there was a span of 15 bases. CDR3 size: 15 residues. CDR3 sequence reads: CAWSVLLRGSSPLHF. The CDR3 coding sequence is TGTGCCTGGAGTGTATTGCTCCGGGGTTCTTCACCCCTCCACTTT.

The genes are TRBV5-4 and TRBJ2-7, with D uncertain. In germline, CDR1 is SGHNT, CDR2 YYREEE (reference sequence). The CDR3 consists of 12 residues. V dropped 4 bases and J dropped 5 bases, with 10 bases sitting between them. DNA for the CDR3: TGTGCCAGCAGCCGCGGAACCCACGAGCAGTACTTC. Amino acid sequence: CASSRGTHEQYF.

The chain employs TRBV6-1 and TRBJ1-2, with D tentatively TRBD1 (6 bases). CDR1 is MNHNS, CDR2 SASEGT, per germline. This CDR3 region has 15 residues. V was cut by 0 bases and J by 3 bases, with 11 bases left in between. The CDR3 region is CASSEALGHHYGYTF. CDR3 in DNA: TGTGCCAGCAGTGAAGCATTGGGACACCACTATGGCTACACCTTC.

This clone was detected a few times. The chain employs TRBV2 and TRBJ1-2; 7 bases align to TRBD1. J lost 5 bases, V lost 6 bases, and 9 bases had no gene match. This CDR3 contains 14 residues. Germline V gene lookup returns CDR1 SNHLY and CDR2 FYNNEI. This CDR3 reads CASSEQGPRYGYTF. CDR3 nucleotide sequence: TGTGCCAGCAGCGAACAGGGGCCTCGATATGGCTACACCTTC.

The J gene is TRBJ2-1, the V gene TRBV11-1; a possible D gene is TRBD2 (6 bases). CDR3 length equals 14 residues. CDR1 and CDR2 from the germline V gene are SGHAT and FQDESV (reference sequence). Between the trimmed V and J ends, which lost 3 bases and 1 base, there was a span of 7 bases. CDR3 amino acids: CASSFRGSYNEQFF. CDR3 DNA: TGTGCCAGCAGCTTCCGGGGGTCCTACAATGAGCAGTTCTTC.

The genes are TRBV4-1 and TRBJ2-1, with 15 bases matching TRBD2. V lost 4 bases to trimming and J lost 6 bases; unmatched junction nucleotides: 7. Germline-derived CDR1 and CDR2 are MGHRA and YSYEKL. This CDR3 region has 17 residues. CDR3 residues: CASSPQAGLAGGNEQFF. CDR3 nucleotides: TGCGCCAGCAGCCCCCAAGCGGGACTAGCGGGAGGCAATGAGCAGTTCTTC.

The V gene is TRBV28, the J gene TRBJ1-2, with D maybe TRBD1 (6 bases). This CDR3 spans 18 amino acids. Germline CDR1 MDHEN, CDR2 SYDVKM. Trimming removed 5 bases from V and 2 bases from J, with 24 bases in between. The CDR3 here is CASSTYPLGRGPNYGYTF. CDR3 DNA: TGTGCCAGCAGTACATACCCCCTAGGCAGGGGCCCGAACTATGGCTACACCTTC.

DNA for the CDR3: TGTGCCAGTAGTAAGGGGGACTACCGACAAGAGACCCAGTACTTC. Its protein is CASSKGDYRQETQYF. This chain uses TRBV19 with TRBJ2-5; D is possibly TRBD2 (7 bases). CDR3 length equals 15 residues. CDR1 is LNHDA, CDR2 SQIVND, per germline (reference sequence). V was shortened by 4 bases and J by 2 bases, with 14 bases between the two germline ends.

The chain carries TRBV7-9 and TRBJ2-2; maybe TRBD1 (6 bases). The CDR3 consists of 14 residues. V shed 1 base and J shed 7 bases, with 10 bases lying between them. Germline assignment: CDR1 SEHNR and CDR2 FQNEAQ (reference sequence). This CDR3 is CASSLDPGVGELFF. In nucleotides, the CDR3 is TGTGCCAGCAGCTTAGACCCAGGGGTCGGGGAGCTGTTTTTT.

This clone was seen only a few times. The rearrangement links TRBV18 to TRBJ2-7; the D gene is possibly TRBD2 (5 bases). The CDR3 totals 13 residues. V was clipped by 2 bases and J by 4 bases, with 9 bases between them. Germline-derived CDR1 and CDR2 are KGHSH and LQKENI. CDR3 sequence reads: CASSPFEGYEQYF. The CDR3 DNA is TGTGCCAGCTCACCATTCGAGGGTTACGAGCAGTACTTC. The variable domain in full, completed from reference TRBV18 and TRBJ2-7, reads NAGVMQNPRHLVRRRGQEARLRCSPMKGHSHVYWYRQLPEEGLKFMVYLQKENIIDESGMPKERFSAEFPKEGPSILRIQQVVRGDSAAYFCASSPFEGYEQYFGPGTRLTVT.

V and J are TRBV6-1 and TRBJ1-5, with a tentative D call TRBD1 (5 bases). CDR1 is MNHNS, CDR2 SASEGT, per germline. The CDR3 is made up of 12 amino acids. Deletions cut 10 bases from V and 10 bases from J, with 17 bases between. In DNA form, the CDR3 reads TGTGCCACCTCGACAGTAGAATTACCCCAGCATTTT. This encodes CATSTVELPQHF.

In DNA, the CDR3 is TGTGCCAGCAGTGAAGCGTTGGGGACTGGCTATGGCTACACCTTC. This gives the protein CASSEALGTGYGYTF. V is TRBV2 and J is TRBJ1-2, with D perhaps TRBD1 (5 bases). The CDR3 is made up of 15 amino acids. Trimming shortened V by 0 bases and J by 4 bases, and 12 bases separated the two germline ends. Germline values: CDR1 SNHLY, CDR2 FYNNEI.

The genes are TRBV19 and TRBJ2-1, with 8 bases lining up with TRBD2. Germline V gene data show CDR1 as LNHDA and CDR2 as SQIVND (reference sequence). CDR3 length: 17 amino acids. Trimming cost V 0 bases and J 2 bases; bases outside gene matches: 6. In DNA, the CDR3 is TGTGCCAGTAGTATAGACCTGACTAGCGCAACCTACAATGAGCAGTTCTTC. Amino acid sequence: CASSIDLTSATYNEQFF.